This T cell receptor (beta chain) was identified during a study of tumor and adjacent non-tumor tissue in lung cancer. Study summary: Stage I to III disease affected ten to eleven men and roughly five women aged about 31 to 85.

This clonotype has only a few counts. A read error may be the cause here, since a much bigger clone is one base away. Three rounds of nested PCR, following a modified ARM-PCR protocol, produced the TCRbeta library. TCRdb re-called the multiplex PCR reads through MiXCR, storing one row per CDR3 protein. There are over 80,000 distinct CDR3 sequences in the sample; less than 85% occur only once, and about 30% lies in the top ten. RNA was extracted from bulk tissue without any cell sorting. The normal lung tissue was taken more than 3 cm from the tumor edge. This TCR was recovered from a man aged 60 to 75 with small cell lung cancer. The sample consisted of distant non-tumor lung tissue.

The CDR3 DNA follows: TGCAGTGCTAGAACAACAGCTAACACTGAAACTTTCTTT. It specifies CSARTTANTETFF. J is TRBJ1-1 and V is TRBV20-1; D unclear. The CDR3 runs to 13 residues. The germline CDR1 and CDR2 sequences are DFQATT and SNEGSKA (reference sequence).